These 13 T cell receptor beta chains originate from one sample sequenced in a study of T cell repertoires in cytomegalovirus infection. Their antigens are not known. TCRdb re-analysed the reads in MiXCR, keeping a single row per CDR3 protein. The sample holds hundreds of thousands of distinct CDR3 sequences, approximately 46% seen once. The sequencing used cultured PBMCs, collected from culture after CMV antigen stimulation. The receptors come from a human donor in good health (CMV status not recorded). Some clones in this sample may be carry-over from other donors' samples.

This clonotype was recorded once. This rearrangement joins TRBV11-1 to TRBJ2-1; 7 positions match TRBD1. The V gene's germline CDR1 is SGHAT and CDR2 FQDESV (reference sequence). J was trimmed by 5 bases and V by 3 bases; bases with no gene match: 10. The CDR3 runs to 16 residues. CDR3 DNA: TGTGCCAGCAGCTTCGGGACAGCCCTTGGGCACAATGAGCAGTTCTTC. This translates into CASSFGTALGHNEQFF.

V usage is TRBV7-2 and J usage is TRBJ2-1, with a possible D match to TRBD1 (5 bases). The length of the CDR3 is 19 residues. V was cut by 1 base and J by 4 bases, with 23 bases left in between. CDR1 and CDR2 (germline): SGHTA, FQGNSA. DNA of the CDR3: TGTGCCAGCAGCTTAGAGAGGTCGGCAGGGAATTTTCGTTACAATGAGCAGTTCTTC. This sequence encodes CASSLERSAGNFRYNEQFF.

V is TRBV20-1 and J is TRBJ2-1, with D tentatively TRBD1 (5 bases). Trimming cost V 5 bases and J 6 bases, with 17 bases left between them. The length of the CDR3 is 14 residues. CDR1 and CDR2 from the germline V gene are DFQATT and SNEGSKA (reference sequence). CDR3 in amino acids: CSAGPLGQRNEQFF. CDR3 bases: TGCAGTGCTGGGCCCCTGGGGCAGCGCAATGAGCAGTTCTTC.

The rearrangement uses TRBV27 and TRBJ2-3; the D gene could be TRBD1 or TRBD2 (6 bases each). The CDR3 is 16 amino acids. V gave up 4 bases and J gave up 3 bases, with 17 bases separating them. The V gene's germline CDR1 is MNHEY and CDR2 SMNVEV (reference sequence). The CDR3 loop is CASSSIKTGRTDTQYF. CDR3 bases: TGTGCCAGCAGTTCAATAAAAACAGGGAGGACAGATACGCAGTATTTT.

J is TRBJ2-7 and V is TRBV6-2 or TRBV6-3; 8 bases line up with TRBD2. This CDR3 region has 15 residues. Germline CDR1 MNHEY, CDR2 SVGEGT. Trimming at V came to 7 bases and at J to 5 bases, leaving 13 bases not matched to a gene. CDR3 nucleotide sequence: TGTGCCAGCACCTCTCCAGGGACTAGTGCCCACGAGCAGTACTTC. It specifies CASTSPGTSAHEQYF.

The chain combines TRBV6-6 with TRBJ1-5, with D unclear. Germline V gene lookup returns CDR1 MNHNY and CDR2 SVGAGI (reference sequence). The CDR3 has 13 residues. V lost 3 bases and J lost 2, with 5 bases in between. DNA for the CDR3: TGTGCCAGCAGTTATGACGGCAATCAGCCCCAGCATTTT. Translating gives CASSYDGNQPQHF.

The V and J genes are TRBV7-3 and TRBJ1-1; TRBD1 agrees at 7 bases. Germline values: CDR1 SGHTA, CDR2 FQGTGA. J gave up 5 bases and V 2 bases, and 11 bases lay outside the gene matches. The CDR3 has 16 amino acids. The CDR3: CASSLSQTGLGTEAFF. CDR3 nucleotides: TGTGCCAGCAGCTTATCTCAGACAGGGCTGGGAACTGAAGCTTTCTTT. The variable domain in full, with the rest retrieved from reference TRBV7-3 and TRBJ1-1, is GAGVSQTPSNKVTEKGKYVELRCDPISGHTALYWYRQSLGQGPEFLIYFQGTGAADDSGLPNDRFFAVRPEGSVSTLKIQRTERGDSAVYLCASSLSQTGLGTEAFFGQGTRLTVV.

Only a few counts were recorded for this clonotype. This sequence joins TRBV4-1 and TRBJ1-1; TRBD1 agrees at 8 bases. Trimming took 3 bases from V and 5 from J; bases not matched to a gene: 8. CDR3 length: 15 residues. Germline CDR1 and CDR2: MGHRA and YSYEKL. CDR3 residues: CASSQTDRDVTEAFF. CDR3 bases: TGCGCCAGCAGCCAGACGGACAGGGATGTTACTGAAGCTTTCTTT.

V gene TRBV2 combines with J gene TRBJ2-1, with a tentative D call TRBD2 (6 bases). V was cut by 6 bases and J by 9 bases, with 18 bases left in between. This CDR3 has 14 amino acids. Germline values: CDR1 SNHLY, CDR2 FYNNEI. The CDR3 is CASRRGGIAIEQFF. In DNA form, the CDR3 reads TGTGCCAGCAGGAGGGGCGGGATAGCGATTGAGCAGTTCTTC.

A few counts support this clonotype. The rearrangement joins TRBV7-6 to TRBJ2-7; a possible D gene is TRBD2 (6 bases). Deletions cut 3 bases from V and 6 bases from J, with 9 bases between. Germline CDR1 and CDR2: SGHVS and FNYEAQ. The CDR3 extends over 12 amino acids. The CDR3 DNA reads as TGTGCCAGCAGCTTTCAGGGAGGCGAGCAGTACTTC. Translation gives CASSFQGGEQYF.

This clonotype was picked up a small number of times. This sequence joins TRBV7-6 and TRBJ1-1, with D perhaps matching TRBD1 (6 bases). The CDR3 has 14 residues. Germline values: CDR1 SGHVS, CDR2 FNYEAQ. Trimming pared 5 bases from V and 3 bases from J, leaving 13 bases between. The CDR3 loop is CASSHKEGDTEAFF. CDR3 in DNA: TGTGCCAGCAGCCATAAAGAGGGGGACACTGAAGCTTTCTTT.

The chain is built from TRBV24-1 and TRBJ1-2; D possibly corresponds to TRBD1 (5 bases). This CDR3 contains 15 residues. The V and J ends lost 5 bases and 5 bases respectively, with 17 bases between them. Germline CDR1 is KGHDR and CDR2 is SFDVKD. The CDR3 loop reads CATSVLPGPLYGYTF. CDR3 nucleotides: TGTGCCACCAGTGTCCTTCCGGGACCTCTTTATGGCTACACCTTC.

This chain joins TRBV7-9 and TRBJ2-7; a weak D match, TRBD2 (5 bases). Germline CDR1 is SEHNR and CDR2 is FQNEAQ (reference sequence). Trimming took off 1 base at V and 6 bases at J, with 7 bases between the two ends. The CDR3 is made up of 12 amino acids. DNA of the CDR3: TGTGCCAGCAGCTTAGAACGGGGCGAGCAGTACTTC. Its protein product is CASSLERGEQYF.